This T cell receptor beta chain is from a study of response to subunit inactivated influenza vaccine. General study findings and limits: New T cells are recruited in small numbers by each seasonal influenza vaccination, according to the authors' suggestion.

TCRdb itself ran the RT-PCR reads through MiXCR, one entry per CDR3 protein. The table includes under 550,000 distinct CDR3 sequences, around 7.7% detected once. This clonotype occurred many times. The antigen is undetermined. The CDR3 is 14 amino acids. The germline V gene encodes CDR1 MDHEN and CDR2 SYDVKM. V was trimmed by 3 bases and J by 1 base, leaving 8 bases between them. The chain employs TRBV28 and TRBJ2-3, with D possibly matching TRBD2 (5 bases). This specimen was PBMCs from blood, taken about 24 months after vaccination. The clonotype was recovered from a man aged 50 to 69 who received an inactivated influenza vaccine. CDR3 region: CASSFLSGTDTQYF. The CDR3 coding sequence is TGTGCCAGCAGTTTCCTTAGCGGCACAGATACGCAGTATTTT.